What follows is one TCR beta chain and its context. One entry per CDR3 protein results from TCRdb running MiXCR on the 5' RACE reads. The sample holds about 63,000 distinct CDR3 sequences, around 15% seen once. The germline V gene has CDR1 SGHDT and CDR2 YYEEEE. V lost 0 bases and J 1 base, leaving 13 bases between the germline ends. The CDR3 sequence is 16 residues long. These data are taken from a study of T cells of healthy individuals. This sequence was found in a human donor in good health. This sequence joins TRBV5-6 and TRBJ1-1, with D possibly TRBD1 on 6 matching bases. CDR3 residues: CASSLGGGLSNTEAFF. As DNA, the CDR3 is TGTGCCAGCAGCTTGGGGGGGGGGCTCTCGAACACTGAAGCTTTCTTT.